These 19 T cell receptor beta chains were all obtained from the same sample, sequenced in a study of T cell responses to AZD1222 COVID-19 vaccine. Some clones are missing from TCRdb's copy, which holds only in-frame ones; the method was immunoSEQ multiplex PCR. The table records approximately 140,000 clones, around 91% of them present only once. This specimen was peripheral blood, taken 28 days after the second AZD1222 dose. Receptor source: an adult who received the AZD1222 COVID-19 vaccine.

The rearrangement links TRBV11-1 to TRBJ1-1; 9 bases are a match to TRBD1. Trimming at V came to 2 bases and at J to 5 bases, leaving 6 bases not matched to a gene. The germline CDR1 and CDR2 sequences are SGHAT and FQDESV (reference sequence). This CDR3 is 15 amino acids long. The CDR3 DNA follows: TGTGCCAGCAGCTTAATCGGACAGGGGATGACTGAAGCTTTCTTT. It is translated as CASSLIGQGMTEAFF.

This chain joins TRBV9 and TRBJ1-6; D remains ambiguous. The V gene lost 4 bases and the J gene lost 5 bases, with 13 bases spanning the gap. Germline lookup yields CDR1 SGDLS and CDR2 YYNGEE. This CDR3 has 15 residues. CDR3 nucleotides: TGTGCCAGCAGCTCATCCGGGTCGAATAATTCACCCCTCCACTTT. Translated, it gives CASSSSGSNNSPLHF. Using reference TRBV9 and TRBJ1-6 for the parts outside the CDR3, the full variable domain is DSGVTQTPKHLITATGQRVTLRCSPRSGDLSVYWYQQSLDQGLQFLIQYYNGEERAKGNILERFSAQQFPDLHSELNLSSLELGDSALYFCASSSSGSNNSPLHFGNGTRLTVT.

The J gene is TRBJ1-1, the V gene TRBV4-3; the D is unclear. The V gene's germline CDR1 is LGHNA and CDR2 YSLEER. This CDR3 has 15 residues. The V and J ends lost 0 bases and 6 bases respectively, with 14 bases between them. CDR3 in DNA: TGCGCCAGCAGCCAAGAATTCCGTTACGGCGCTGAAGCTTTCTTT. Residues: CASSQEFRYGAEAFF.

Here the CDR3 reads CASSLDAANTEAFF. CDR3 coding DNA: TGTGCCAGCAGCTTAGACGCAGCGAACACTGAAGCTTTCTTT. V is TRBV7-9 and J is TRBJ1-1; D is unresolved. CDR3 length: 14 amino acids. Deletions cut 1 base from V and 1 base from J, with 7 bases between. CDR1 SEHNR and CDR2 FQNEAQ come from the germline V gene (reference sequence).

The chain is built from TRBV4-2 and TRBJ2-2, with D possibly being TRBD2 (5 bases). The CDR3 covers 18 residues. Germline V gene data show CDR1 as LGHNA and CDR2 as YNFKEQ. V gave up 4 bases and J gave up 0 bases, with 18 bases separating them. CDR3 sequence: CASSPRASGPANTGELFF. The CDR3 DNA follows: TGTGCCAGCAGCCCAAGGGCCAGCGGACCCGCGAACACCGGGGAGCTGTTTTTT.

The chain has TRBV19 and TRBJ1-1; D perhaps matches TRBD1 (6 bases). V was cut by 8 bases and J by 2 bases, with 15 bases left in between. This CDR3 spans 14 amino acids. CDR1 is LNHDA, CDR2 SQIVND, per germline (reference sequence). The CDR3 here is CASRMGHQNTEAFF. The CDR3 DNA reads TGTGCCAGTCGGATGGGACACCAAAACACTGAAGCTTTCTTT.

The table lists this clone with a few counts. The V call is TRBV24-1, the J call TRBJ2-2; either TRBD1 or TRBD2 may fit D (6 bases each). In germline, CDR1 is KGHDR, CDR2 SFDVKD. The CDR3 length is 18 residues. V was shortened by 2 bases and J by 5 bases, with 20 bases between the two germline ends. CDR3 DNA sequence: TGTGCCACCAGTGATTCGGCTAGAGGGGGGCCCGGAACCGGGGAGCTGTTTTTT. This sequence encodes CATSDSARGGPGTGELFF.

V is TRBV5-8 and J is TRBJ1-1, with D unresolved. This CDR3 has 12 amino acids. The germline CDR1 and CDR2 sequences are SGHTS and YDEGEE. The ends were cut back, 7 bases at V and 2 bases at J, with 9 bases in the middle. This CDR3 reads CASEGINTEAFF. The CDR3 DNA reads as TGTGCCAGCGAGGGAATCAACACTGAAGCTTTCTTT.

The chain has TRBV29-1 and TRBJ2-1; 13 bases fit TRBD2. The CDR3 sequence is 14 residues long. CDR1 is SQVTM and CDR2 is ANQGSEA in the germline V gene. J lost 9 bases, V lost 7 bases, and 9 bases had no gene match. CDR3 loop: CSAVGLAGPSEQFF. CDR3 in DNA: TGCAGCGCCGTGGGACTAGCGGGGCCGAGTGAGCAGTTCTTC.

This sequence joins TRBV6-5 and TRBJ1-1; no reliable D call. Germline V gene lookup returns CDR1 MNHEY and CDR2 SVGAGI. The CDR3 has 14 residues. With 4 bases removed from V and 1 base from J, the gap between germline ends came to 10 bases. CDR3 sequence: CASSFDKWNTEAFF. Here the CDR3 DNA reads TGTGCCAGCAGTTTCGATAAGTGGAACACTGAAGCTTTCTTT.

This chain links TRBV18 with TRBJ2-1, with 10 bases that match TRBD2. This CDR3 comprises 17 residues. Trimming removed 2 bases from V and 2 bases from J; junction bases left unmatched: 6. From germline, CDR1 is KGHSH and CDR2 LQKENI. The CDR3 reads CASSPASGSGTYNEQFF. DNA of the CDR3: TGTGCCAGCTCACCAGCTAGCGGGAGCGGAACCTACAATGAGCAGTTCTTC.

The J gene is TRBJ2-6, the V gene TRBV19, with no clear D. Per the germline V gene, CDR1 is LNHDA and CDR2 is SQIVND (reference sequence). CDR3 length: 14 residues. V gave up 3 bases and J gave up 4 bases, with 7 bases separating them. CDR3: CASSMWFGANVLTF. The CDR3 bases are TGTGCCAGTAGTATGTGGTTCGGGGCCAACGTCCTGACTTTC.

The chain is built from TRBV28 and TRBJ1-2; 9 bases line up with TRBD1. The trim removed 6 bases at V and 8 bases at J, leaving 10 bases unmatched. The V gene's germline CDR1 is MDHEN and CDR2 SYDVKM. The CDR3 is made up of 14 amino acids. This CDR3 is CASRPGDRVSGYTF. As DNA, the CDR3 is TGTGCCAGCAGACCGGGGGACAGGGTGAGCGGCTACACCTTC.

V is TRBV7-9 and J is TRBJ2-7; 12 bases align to TRBD2. The germline gives CDR1 SEHNR, CDR2 FQNEAQ (reference sequence). Trimming removed 4 bases from V and 6 bases from J; junction bases left unmatched: 7. The CDR3 covers 15 residues. This CDR3 reads CASSSRLAGVGEQYF. The CDR3 DNA follows: TGTGCCAGCAGCTCACGACTAGCGGGAGTGGGCGAGCAGTACTTC.

This clone occurred once. V is TRBV6-2 or TRBV6-3 and J is TRBJ1-5; 8 bases are shared with TRBD1. The ends lost 5 bases at V and 0 bases at J; junction bases unmatched: 6. Looked up from germline, CDR1 is MNHEY and CDR2 is SVGEGT. The CDR3 consists of 16 residues. CDR3 protein: CASSPDRGYSNQPQHF. CDR3 DNA sequence: TGTGCCAGCAGTCCAGACAGGGGTTATAGCAATCAGCCCCAGCATTTT.

The chain joins TRBV12-5 to TRBJ2-3, with 12 bases that match TRBD2. Germline CDR1 LGHNT, CDR2 FRNRAP. The V gene end was trimmed by 1 base and the J gene end by 2 bases; junction bases not matched to a gene: 4. This CDR3 contains 17 residues. CDR3 sequence (DNA): TGTGCTAGTGGTTTGGGGACTAGCGGGGTTAACACAGATACGCAGTATTTT. Its protein is CASGLGTSGVNTDTQYF.

The rearrangement joins TRBV7-2 to TRBJ2-7; D gene uncertain. CDR1 is SGHTA and CDR2 is FQGNSA in the germline V gene. Trimming shortened V by 5 bases and J by 2 bases, and 13 bases separated the two germline ends. The CDR3 is 14 residues long. CDR3: CASSPDIGAYEQYV. CDR3 sequence (DNA): TGTGCCAGCAGCCCCGACATCGGTGCCTACGAGCAGTACGTC.

This sequence joins TRBV7-3 and TRBJ1-1; the match to TRBD1 covers 7 bases. The germline CDR1 and CDR2 sequences are SGHTA and FQGTGA. V lost 6 bases and J lost 1; bases outside the gene matches: 5. CDR3 size: 14 residues. CDR3 DNA: TGTGCCAGCAGGGGTACAGGGGAGAACACTGAAGCTTTCTTT. As protein: CASRGTGENTEAFF. Combining the CDR3 with reference TRBV7-3 and TRBJ1-1 gives the whole variable domain GAGVSQTPSNKVTEKGKYVELRCDPISGHTALYWYRQSLGQGPEFLIYFQGTGAADDSGLPNDRFFAVRPEGSVSTLKIQRTERGDSAVYLCASRGTGENTEAFFGQGTRLTVV.

The V gene is TRBV5-1, the J gene TRBJ1-2, with D unclear. V lost 0 bases to trimming and J lost 4 bases, with 7 bases between them. The CDR3 is made up of 13 amino acids. Germline V gives CDR1 SGHRS, CDR2 YFSETQ. The CDR3, as DNA: TGCGCCAGCAGCTTGGTTCAGACCTATGGCTACACCTTC. Protein sequence: CASSLVQTYGYTF.